A selection of T cell receptor beta chains follows, all from one sample in a study of blood T cell repertoires in COVID-19. The protocol was immunoSEQ multiplex PCR, while the TCRdb copy is restricted to in-frame clones and leaves out a portion. The top ten clones hold 16% of a sample with about 69,000 clones, approximately 83% of them seen once. Material: peripheral blood. The source is a man aged 35-49 years with COVID-19, enrolled during active disease. Both conserved end residues are part of each CDR3. Fields, in order: clone size, D gene, J gene, CDR3 length, V gene, CDR3 protein, CDR3 DNA. A D gene is named only where the DNA matches it firmly. The size entry is marked missing in some rows and otherwise reads once, few, many or a size class.

once,TRBD2,TRBJ2-5,12,TRBV3-1/TRBV3-2,CSAGTREETQYF,TGCTCCGCCGGGACTAGAGAAGAGACCCAGTACTTC
once,NA,TRBJ1-1,11,TRBV29-1,CSVHQGTEAFF,TGCAGCGTTCACCAGGGCACTGAAGCTTTCTTT
NA,TRBD2,TRBJ2-3,15,TRBV5-1,CASSLAGGWTDTQYF,TGCGCCAGCAGCTTAGCGGGGGGCTGGACAGATACGCAGTATTTT
once,NA,TRBJ1-1,13,TRBV6-5,CASRVRGGTEAFF,TGTGCCAGCCGCGTTCGCGGGGGCACTGAAGCTTTCTTT
NA,NA,TRBJ1-5,11,TRBV30,CAGGLNQPQHF,TGTGCCGGCGGCCTAAATCAGCCCCAGCATTTT
NA,TRBD1,TRBJ2-7,15,TRBV5-1,CASSSMTGVTYEQYF,TGCGCCAGCAGCTCGATGACAGGGGTCACCTACGAGCAGTACTTC
few,TRBD1,TRBJ1-5,16,TRBV5-1,CASIRKTGNAVQPQHF,TGCGCCAGCATCCGAAAGACAGGGAACGCGGTTCAGCCCCAGCATTTT
NA,NA,TRBJ2-7,16,TRBV18,CASSPGFLETDYEQYF,TGTGCCAGCTCACCTGGTTTCCTCGAGACAGATTACGAGCAGTACTTC
NA,NA,TRBJ2-7,12,TRBV5-5,CASSTASYEQYF,TGTGCCAGCTCCACCGCGTCCTACGAGCAGTACTTC
NA,NA,TRBJ1-5,15,TRBV30,CAWSVPDTRNQPQHF,TGTGCCTGGAGTGTACCTGACACTAGAAATCAGCCCCAGCATTTT
NA,TRBD1,TRBJ2-7,16,TRBV5-4,CASSLAPGTGGNEQYF,TGTGCCAGCAGCTTGGCACCCGGGACAGGGGGCAACGAGCAGTACTTC
NA,NA,TRBJ1-3,14,TRBV5-1,CASSSDISGNTIYF,TGCGCCAGCAGCTCCGACATCTCTGGAAACACCATATATTTT
NA,TRBD2,TRBJ2-1,16,TRBV11-2,CASSFLRGGSGDEQFF,TGTGCCAGCAGCTTCCTCCGGGGGGGCTCTGGAGATGAGCAGTTCTTC
few,NA,TRBJ2-3,16,TRBV6-1,CASSEGAGYSTDTQYF,TGTGCCAGCAGTGAAGGGGCAGGGTATAGCACAGATACGCAGTATTTT
NA,TRBD1,TRBJ1-6,16,TRBV5-1,CASSPNVQGGDSPLHF,TGCGCCAGCAGCCCTAACGTACAGGGGGGCGATTCACCCCTCCACTTT
NA,NA,TRBJ1-2,18,TRBV10-3,CAISESGGGETTNYGYTF,TGTGCCATCAGTGAGTCGGGTGGTGGGGAGACAACTAACTATGGCTACACCTTC
NA,NA,TRBJ1-6,14,TRBV5-1,CASSLGDKNSPLHF,TGCGCCAGCAGTCTGGGGGACAAGAATTCACCCCTCCACTTT
once,NA,TRBJ1-6,17,TRBV5-1,CASSYGGTRGTDSPLHF,TGCGCCAGCAGCTACGGAGGAACCAGGGGCACGGATTCACCCCTCCACTTT
NA,NA,TRBJ2-7,12,TRBV11-2,CASSLQDYEQYF,TGTGCCAGCAGCTTACAGGACTACGAGCAGTACTTC
NA,NA,TRBJ2-5,15,TRBV7-9,CASSPLAGLQETQYF,TGTGCCAGCAGCCCCTTGGCAGGCCTCCAAGAGACCCAGTACTTC
NA,NA,TRBJ1-1,12,TRBV6-5,CATIGVSVGAFF,TGTGCCACGATAGGGGTCTCCGTAGGGGCTTTCTTT
NA,TRBD1,TRBJ2-1,15,TRBV19,CASSNFGTGVNEQFF,TGTGCCAGTAGTAACTTTGGGACAGGGGTTAATGAGCAGTTCTTC
NA,TRBD1,TRBJ1-1,14,TRBV2,CASSGQGSNTEAFF,TGTGCCAGTTCTGGACAGGGCTCGAACACTGAAGCTTTCTTT
few,NA,TRBJ1-3,11,TRBV6-6,CAIGSGNTIYF,TGTGCCATCGGCTCTGGAAACACCATATATTTT
NA,TRBD2,TRBJ2-5,15,TRBV5-1,CASSAGTSSQETQYF,TGCGCCAGCAGCGCGGGGACTAGCAGCCAAGAGACCCAGTACTTC
NA,TRBD1,TRBJ2-3,13,TRBV29-1,CSVETQGADTQYF,TGCAGCGTTGAAACACAGGGGGCAGATACGCAGTATTTT
NA,NA,TRBJ2-7,12,TRBV7-2,CASSPSGYEQYF,TGTGCCAGCAGCCCGAGCGGGTACGAGCAGTACTTC
NA,TRBD1,TRBJ1-6,17,TRBV5-3,CARSFTGDPSYNSPLHF,TGTGCCAGAAGCTTCACAGGGGACCCCTCCTATAATTCACCCCTCCACTTT
NA,NA,TRBJ2-7,13,TRBV30,CAWSVGPVAEQYF,TGTGCCTGGAGTGTGGGGCCCGTGGCCGAGCAGTACTTC
NA,NA,TRBJ1-4,14,TRBV7-9,CASSLQTTNEKLFF,TGTGCCAGCAGCTTACAGACAACTAATGAAAAACTGTTTTTT
NA,NA,TRBJ2-5,15,TRBV18,CASSPRTLEGETQYF,TGTGCCAGCTCACCGAGGACCTTAGAGGGCGAGACCCAGTACTTC
once,NA,TRBJ1-1,15,TRBV14,CASSPPQKQGTEAFF,TGTGCCAGCAGCCCACCACAGAAACAAGGCACTGAAGCTTTCTTT
NA,NA,TRBJ1-2,14,TRBV6-5,CASSYSAGYYGYTF,TGTGCCAGCAGTTACTCGGCAGGGTATTATGGCTACACCTTC
NA,TRBD2,TRBJ2-7,16,TRBV4-1,CASSHRPERGGPEQYF,TGCGCCAGCAGCCACCGCCCGGAGCGGGGGGGCCCCGAGCAGTACTTC
NA,NA,TRBJ1-1,12,TRBV12-3/TRBV12-4,CASTRTAGEAFF,TGTGCCAGCACCCGGACAGCCGGTGAAGCTTTCTTT
NA,NA,TRBJ1-4,14,TRBV13,CASSHNGQNEKLFF,TGTGCCAGCAGCCATAACGGACAGAATGAAAAACTGTTTTTT
NA,TRBD1,TRBJ2-4,14,TRBV6-6,CASSYDRDKNIQYF,TGTGCCAGCAGTTACGACAGGGACAAAAACATTCAGTACTTC
NA,NA,TRBJ2-7,15,TRBV19,CASSGASDLTYEQYF,TGTGCCAGTAGTGGCGCCTCCGACTTAACCTACGAGCAGTACTTC
NA,NA,TRBJ1-4,12,TRBV6-5,CASGAAELKLFF,TGTGCCAGCGGGGCAGCCGAATTAAAACTGTTTTTT
NA,NA,TRBJ2-3,16,TRBV5-1,CASSFQGSQGTDTQYF,TGCGCCAGCAGTTTTCAGGGCTCCCAGGGCACAGATACGCAGTATTTT
NA,NA,TRBJ1-2,14,TRBV6-4,CASSEGARAAGYTF,TGTGCCAGCAGTGAGGGGGCCAGGGCGGCTGGCTACACCTTC
NA,NA,TRBJ2-3,14,TRBV2,CATQRRGSTDTQYF,TGTGCCACCCAGAGACGGGGGAGCACAGATACGCAGTATTTT
few,NA,TRBJ2-7,14,TRBV20-1,CSGSGPGHPYEQYF,TGCAGTGGTAGTGGGCCGGGACACCCCTACGAGCAGTACTTC
once,NA,TRBJ2-5,15,TRBV11-2,CASSLAGREQETQYF,TGTGCCAGCAGCTTAGCAGGCCGGGAACAAGAGACCCAGTACTTC
NA,NA,TRBJ1-2,12,TRBV29-1,CSAERANYGYTF,TGCAGCGCCGAACGGGCTAACTATGGCTACACCTTC
NA,NA,TRBJ1-3,15,TRBV11-2,CASSLAGDSGNTIYF,TGTGCCAGCAGCTTAGCAGGTGACAGTGGAAACACCATATATTTT
NA,NA,TRBJ1-1,13,TRBV6-6,CASFFRENTEAFF,TGTGCCAGCTTTTTCAGGGAGAACACTGAAGCTTTCTTT
once,TRBD1,TRBJ2-7,16,TRBV6-1,CASSEMYGTGAYEQYF,TGTGCCAGCAGTGAAATGTATGGGACAGGGGCCTACGAGCAGTACTTC
NA,TRBD1,TRBJ2-1,14,TRBV19,CASKDGQGMNEQFF,TGTGCCAGTAAAGACGGACAGGGCATGAATGAGCAGTTCTTC
once,TRBD1,TRBJ2-4,14,TRBV3-1/TRBV3-2,CASSRRDRGGIQYF,TGTGCCAGCAGCCGAAGGGACAGGGGGGGGATTCAGTACTTC
NA,TRBD1,TRBJ1-2,15,TRBV27,CASRMGQAANYGYTF,TGTGCCAGCAGAATGGGACAGGCAGCTAACTATGGCTACACCTTC
few,TRBD1,TRBJ2-3,15,TRBV19,CASSRQGLGTDTQYF,TGTGCCAGTAGTCGACAGGGTTTGGGCACAGATACGCAGTATTTT
once,NA,TRBJ1-2,12,TRBV30,CAWSRQTYGYTF,TGTGCCTGGAGTAGACAGACATATGGCTACACCTTC
NA,NA,TRBJ2-5,14,TRBV4-1,CASSQDTGRETQYF,TGCGCCAGCAGCCAAGATACAGGGCGGGAGACCCAGTACTTC
NA,NA,TRBJ1-1,13,TRBV30,CAWKRGMNTEAFF,TGTGCCTGGAAGAGAGGAATGAACACTGAAGCTTTCTTT